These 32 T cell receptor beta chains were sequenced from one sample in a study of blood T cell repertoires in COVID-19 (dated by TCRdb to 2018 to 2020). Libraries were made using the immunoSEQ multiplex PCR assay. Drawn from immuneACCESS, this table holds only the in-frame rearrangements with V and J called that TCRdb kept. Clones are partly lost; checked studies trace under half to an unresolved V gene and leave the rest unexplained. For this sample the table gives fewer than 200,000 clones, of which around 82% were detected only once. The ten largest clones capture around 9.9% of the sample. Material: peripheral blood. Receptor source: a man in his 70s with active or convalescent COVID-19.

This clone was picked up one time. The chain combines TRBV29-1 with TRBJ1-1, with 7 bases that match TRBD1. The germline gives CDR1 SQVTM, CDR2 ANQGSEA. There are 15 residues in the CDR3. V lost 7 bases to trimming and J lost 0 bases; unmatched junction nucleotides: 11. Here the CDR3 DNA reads TGCAGCGCCACTGTCCCGGGACAGTTGAACACTGAAGCTTTCTTT. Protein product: CSATVPGQLNTEAFF. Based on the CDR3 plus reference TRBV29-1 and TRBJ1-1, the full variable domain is SAVISQKPSRDICQRGTSLTIQCQVDSQVTMMFWYRQQPGQSLTLIATANQGSEATYESGFVIDKFPISRPNLTFSTLTVSNMSPEDSSIYLCSATVPGQLNTEAFFGQGTRLTVV.

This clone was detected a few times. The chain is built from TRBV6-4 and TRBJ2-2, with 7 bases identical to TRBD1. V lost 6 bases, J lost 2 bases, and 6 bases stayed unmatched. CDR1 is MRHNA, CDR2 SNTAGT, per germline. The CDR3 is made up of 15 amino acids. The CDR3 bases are TGTGCCAGCAGGGGGGACAGCTCTAACACCGGGGAGCTGTTTTTT. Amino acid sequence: CASRGDSSNTGELFF.

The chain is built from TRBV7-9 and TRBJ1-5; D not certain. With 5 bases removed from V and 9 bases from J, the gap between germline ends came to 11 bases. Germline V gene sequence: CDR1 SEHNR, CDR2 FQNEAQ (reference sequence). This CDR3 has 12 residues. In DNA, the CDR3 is TGTGCCAGCAGCCCCGGGCGGGGGCCCCAGCATTTT. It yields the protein CASSPGRGPQHF.

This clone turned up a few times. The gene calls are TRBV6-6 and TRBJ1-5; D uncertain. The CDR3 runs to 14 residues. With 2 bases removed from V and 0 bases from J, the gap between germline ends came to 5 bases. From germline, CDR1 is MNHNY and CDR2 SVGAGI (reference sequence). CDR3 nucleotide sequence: TGTGCCAGCAGTTACGCGGATAGCAATCAGCCCCAGCATTTT. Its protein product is CASSYADSNQPQHF.

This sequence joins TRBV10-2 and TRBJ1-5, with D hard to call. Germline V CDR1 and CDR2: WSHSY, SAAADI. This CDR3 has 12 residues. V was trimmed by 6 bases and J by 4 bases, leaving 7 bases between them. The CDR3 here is CASRSGNQPQHF. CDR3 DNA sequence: TGCGCCAGCAGATCCGGGAATCAGCCCCAGCATTTT.

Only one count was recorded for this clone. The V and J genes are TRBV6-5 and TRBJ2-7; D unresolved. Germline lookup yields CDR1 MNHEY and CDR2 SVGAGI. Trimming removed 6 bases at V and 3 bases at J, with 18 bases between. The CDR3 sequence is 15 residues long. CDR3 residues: CASSLRLEPDYEQYF. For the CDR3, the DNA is TGTGCCAGCAGCCTTAGACTCGAGCCAGACTACGAGCAGTACTTC.

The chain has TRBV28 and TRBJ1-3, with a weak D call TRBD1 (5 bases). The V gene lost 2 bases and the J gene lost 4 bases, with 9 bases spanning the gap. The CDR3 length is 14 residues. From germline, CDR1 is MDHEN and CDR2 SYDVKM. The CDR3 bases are TGTGCCAGCAGTTTACGGGGGTCCGGAAACACCATATATTTT. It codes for CASSLRGSGNTIYF.

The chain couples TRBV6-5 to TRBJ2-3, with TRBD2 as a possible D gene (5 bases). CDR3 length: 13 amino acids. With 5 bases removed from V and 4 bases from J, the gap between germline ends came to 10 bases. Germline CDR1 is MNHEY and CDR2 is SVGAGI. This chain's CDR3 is CASSRKGADTQYF. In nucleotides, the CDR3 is TGTGCCAGCAGTCGGAAGGGAGCAGATACGCAGTATTTT.

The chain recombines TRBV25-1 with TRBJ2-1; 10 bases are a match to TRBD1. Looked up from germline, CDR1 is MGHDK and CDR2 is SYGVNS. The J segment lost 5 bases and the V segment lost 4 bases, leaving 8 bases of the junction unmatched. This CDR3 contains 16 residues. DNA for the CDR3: TGTGCCAGCAGTGTTAACATCGGGACAGGGGACAATGAGCAGTTCTTC. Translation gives CASSVNIGTGDNEQFF.

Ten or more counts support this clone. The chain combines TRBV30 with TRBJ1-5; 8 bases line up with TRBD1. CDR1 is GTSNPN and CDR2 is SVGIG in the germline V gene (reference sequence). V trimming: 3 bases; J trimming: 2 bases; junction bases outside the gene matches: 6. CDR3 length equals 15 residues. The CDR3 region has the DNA TGTGCCTGGAGGGGCCAGGGGGCCGGCAATCAGCCCCAGCATTTT. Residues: CAWRGQGAGNQPQHF.

CDR3 residues: CASSYSGGTTEAFF. DNA for the CDR3: TGTGCCAGCAGTTACTCAGGGGGCACCACTGAAGCTTTCTTT. This rearrangement joins TRBV6-2 or TRBV6-3 to TRBJ1-1; TRBD1 matches 7 bases. The ends lost 0 bases at V and 4 bases at J; junction bases unmatched: 2. The CDR3 length is 14 residues. Germline V CDR1 and CDR2: MNHEY, SVGEGT.

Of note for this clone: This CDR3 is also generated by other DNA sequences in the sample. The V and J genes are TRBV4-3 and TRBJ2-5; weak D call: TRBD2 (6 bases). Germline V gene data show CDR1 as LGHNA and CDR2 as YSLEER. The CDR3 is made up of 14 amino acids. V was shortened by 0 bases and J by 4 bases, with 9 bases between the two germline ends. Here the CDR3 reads CASSQDPGVETQYF. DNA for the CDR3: TGCGCCAGCAGCCAAGATCCGGGAGTAGAGACCCAGTACTTC.

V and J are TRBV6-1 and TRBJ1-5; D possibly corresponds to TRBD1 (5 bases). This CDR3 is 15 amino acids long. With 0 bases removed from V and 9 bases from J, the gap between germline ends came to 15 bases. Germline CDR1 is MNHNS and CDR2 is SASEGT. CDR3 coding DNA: TGTGCCAGCAGTGAAGCGTGGCCAGGGAAATCGCCCCAGCATTTT. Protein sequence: CASSEAWPGKSPQHF.

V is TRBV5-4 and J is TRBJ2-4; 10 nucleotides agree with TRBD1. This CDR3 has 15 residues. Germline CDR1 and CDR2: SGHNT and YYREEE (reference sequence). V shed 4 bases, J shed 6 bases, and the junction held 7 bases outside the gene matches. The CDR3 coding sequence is TGTGCCAGCAGCCCCTCCGGACAGGGGGGAAACATTCAGTACTTC. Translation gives CASSPSGQGGNIQYF.

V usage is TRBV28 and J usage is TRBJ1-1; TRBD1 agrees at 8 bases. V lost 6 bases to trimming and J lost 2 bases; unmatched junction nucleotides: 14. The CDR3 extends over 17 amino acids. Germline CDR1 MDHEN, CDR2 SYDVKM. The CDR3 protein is CASRRTGKGIINTEAFF. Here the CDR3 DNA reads TGTGCCAGCAGGCGGACAGGGAAGGGTATAATAAACACTGAAGCTTTCTTT.

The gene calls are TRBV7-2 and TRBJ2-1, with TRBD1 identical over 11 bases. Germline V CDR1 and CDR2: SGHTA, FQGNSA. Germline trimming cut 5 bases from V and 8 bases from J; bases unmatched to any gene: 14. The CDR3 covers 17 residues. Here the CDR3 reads CASSPNWDRGNTDEQFF. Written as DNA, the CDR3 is TGTGCCAGCAGCCCGAATTGGGACAGGGGGAATACAGATGAGCAGTTCTTC.

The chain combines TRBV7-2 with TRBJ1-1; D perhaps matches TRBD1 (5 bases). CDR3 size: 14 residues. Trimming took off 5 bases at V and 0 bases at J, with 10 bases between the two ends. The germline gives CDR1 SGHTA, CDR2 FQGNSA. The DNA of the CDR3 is TGTGCCAGCAGCCCCCAGGGATTGAACACTGAAGCTTTCTTT. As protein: CASSPQGLNTEAFF.

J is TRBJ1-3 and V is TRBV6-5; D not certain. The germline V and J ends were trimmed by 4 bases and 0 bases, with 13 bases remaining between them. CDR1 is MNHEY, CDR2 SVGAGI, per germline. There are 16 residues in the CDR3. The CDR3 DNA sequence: TGTGCCAGCAGTTCCCTGCTGGGCTTCTCTGGAAACACCATATATTTT. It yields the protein CASSSLLGFSGNTIYF.

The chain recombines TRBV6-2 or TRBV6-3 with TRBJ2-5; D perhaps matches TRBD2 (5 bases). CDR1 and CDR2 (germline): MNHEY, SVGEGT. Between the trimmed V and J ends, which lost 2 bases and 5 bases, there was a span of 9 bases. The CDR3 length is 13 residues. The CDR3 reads CASSYPGRETQYF. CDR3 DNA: TGTGCCAGCAGTTACCCGGGAAGGGAGACCCAGTACTTC.

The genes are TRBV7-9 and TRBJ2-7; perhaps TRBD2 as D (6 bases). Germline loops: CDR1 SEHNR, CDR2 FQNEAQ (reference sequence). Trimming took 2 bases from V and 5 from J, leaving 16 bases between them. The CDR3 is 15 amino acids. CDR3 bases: TGTGCCAGCAGCTTATCCCCCCGTTCGGGGGACGAGCAGTACTTC. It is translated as CASSLSPRSGDEQYF.

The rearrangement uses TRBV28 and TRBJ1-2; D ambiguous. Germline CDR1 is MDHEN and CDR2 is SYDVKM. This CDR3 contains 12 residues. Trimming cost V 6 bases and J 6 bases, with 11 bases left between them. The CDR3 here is CASSSGGDGYTF. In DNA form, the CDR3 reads TGTGCCAGCAGCTCTGGAGGAGATGGCTACACCTTC.

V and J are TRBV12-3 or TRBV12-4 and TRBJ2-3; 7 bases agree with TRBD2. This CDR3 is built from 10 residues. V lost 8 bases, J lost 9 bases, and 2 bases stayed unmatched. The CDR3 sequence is CASGGDTQYF. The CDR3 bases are TGTGCCAGCGGGGGGGACACGCAGTATTTT.

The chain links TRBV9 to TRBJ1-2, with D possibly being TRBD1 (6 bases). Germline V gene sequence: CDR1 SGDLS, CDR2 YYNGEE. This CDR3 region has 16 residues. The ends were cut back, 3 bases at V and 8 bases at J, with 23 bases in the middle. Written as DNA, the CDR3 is TGTGCCAGCAGCGAGGGGGTGGGGAATACCCCGAGGGGCTACACCTTC. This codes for CASSEGVGNTPRGYTF.

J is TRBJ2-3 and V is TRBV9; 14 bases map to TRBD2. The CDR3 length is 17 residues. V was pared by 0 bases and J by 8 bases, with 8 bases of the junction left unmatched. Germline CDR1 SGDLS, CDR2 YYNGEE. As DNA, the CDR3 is TGTGCCAGCAGCGTAGTCTCGACTAGCGGGAGGGCCGGTACGCAGTATTTT. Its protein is CASSVVSTSGRAGTQYF.

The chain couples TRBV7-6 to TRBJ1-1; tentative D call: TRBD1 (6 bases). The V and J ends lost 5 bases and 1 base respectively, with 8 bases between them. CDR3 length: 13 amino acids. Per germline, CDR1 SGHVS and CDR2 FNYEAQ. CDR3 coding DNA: TGTGCCAGCAGCGCACAGGGGAACACTGAAGCTTTCTTT. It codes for CASSAQGNTEAFF. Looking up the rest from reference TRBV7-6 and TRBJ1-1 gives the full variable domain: GAGVSQSPRYKVTKRGQDVALRCDPISGHVSLYWYRQALGQGPEFLTYFNYEAQQDKSGLPNDRFSAERPEGSISTLTIQRTEQRDSAMYRCASSAQGNTEAFFGQGTRLTVV.

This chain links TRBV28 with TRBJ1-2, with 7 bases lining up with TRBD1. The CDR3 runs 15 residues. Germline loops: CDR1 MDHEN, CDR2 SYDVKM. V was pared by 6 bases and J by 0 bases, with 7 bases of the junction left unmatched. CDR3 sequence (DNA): TGTGCCAGCAGGCAGGGGGAAAAAGCTAACTATGGCTACACCTTC. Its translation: CASRQGEKANYGYTF.

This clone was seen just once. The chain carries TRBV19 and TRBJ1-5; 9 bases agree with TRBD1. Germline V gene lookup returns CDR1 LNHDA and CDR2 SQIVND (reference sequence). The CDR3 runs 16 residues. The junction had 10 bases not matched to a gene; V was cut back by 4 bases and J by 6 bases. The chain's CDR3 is CASSTSLDRGPQPQHF. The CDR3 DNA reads TGTGCCAGTAGTACCTCATTGGACAGGGGACCTCAGCCCCAGCATTTT.

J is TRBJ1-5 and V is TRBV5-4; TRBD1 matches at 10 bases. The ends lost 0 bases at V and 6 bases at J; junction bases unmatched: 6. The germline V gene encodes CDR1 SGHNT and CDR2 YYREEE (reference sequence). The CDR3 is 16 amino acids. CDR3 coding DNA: TGTGCCAGCAGCTTGGGTGGGACAGGGGCGGGTCAGCCCCAGCATTTT. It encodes CASSLGGTGAGQPQHF.

Written as DNA, the CDR3 is TGTGCCAGCAGGCAGAGGTGGGCGGGAGGTTACGAGCAGTACTTC. It translates to CASRQRWAGGYEQYF. This chain uses TRBV3-1 (or the pseudogene TRBV3-2) with TRBJ2-7; the match to TRBD2 covers 8 bases. The germline gives CDR1 LGHDT, CDR2 YNNKEL (reference sequence). The CDR3 consists of 15 residues. Unmatched junction bases numbered 11, after V lost 6 bases and J lost 4 bases.

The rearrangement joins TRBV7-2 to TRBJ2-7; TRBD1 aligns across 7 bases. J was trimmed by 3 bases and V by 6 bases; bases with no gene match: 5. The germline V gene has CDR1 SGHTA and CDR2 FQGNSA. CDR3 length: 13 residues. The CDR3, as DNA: TGTGCCAGCAGACCGGACAGGAACTACGAGCAGTACTTC. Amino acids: CASRPDRNYEQYF.

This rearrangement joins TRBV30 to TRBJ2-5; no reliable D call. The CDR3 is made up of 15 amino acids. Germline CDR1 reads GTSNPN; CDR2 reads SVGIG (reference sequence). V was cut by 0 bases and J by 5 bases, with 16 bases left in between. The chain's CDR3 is CAWSVWQVNKETQYF. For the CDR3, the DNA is TGTGCCTGGAGTGTATGGCAGGTCAATAAGGAGACCCAGTACTTC.

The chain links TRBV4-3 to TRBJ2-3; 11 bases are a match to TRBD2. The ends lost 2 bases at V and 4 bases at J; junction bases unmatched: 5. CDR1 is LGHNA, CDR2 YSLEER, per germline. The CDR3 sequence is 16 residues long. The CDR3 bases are TGCGCCAGCAGCCAAAGTCTAGCGGGGGGAGCAGATACGCAGTATTTT. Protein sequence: CASSQSLAGGADTQYF.